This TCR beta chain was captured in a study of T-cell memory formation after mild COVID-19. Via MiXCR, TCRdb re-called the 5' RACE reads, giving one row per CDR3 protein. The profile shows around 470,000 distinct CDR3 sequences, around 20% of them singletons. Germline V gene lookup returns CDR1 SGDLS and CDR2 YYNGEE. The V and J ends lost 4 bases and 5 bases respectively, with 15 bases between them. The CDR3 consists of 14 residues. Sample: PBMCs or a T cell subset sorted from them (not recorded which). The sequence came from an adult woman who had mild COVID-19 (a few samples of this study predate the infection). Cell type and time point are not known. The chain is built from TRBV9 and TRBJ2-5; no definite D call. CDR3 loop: CASSTGPLGETQYF. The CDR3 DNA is TGTGCCAGCAGCACCGGCCCCCTCGGGGAGACCCAGTACTTC.